This T cell receptor beta chain was retrieved from a study of blood T cell repertoires in COVID-19. Clones were read by immunoSEQ multiplex PCR, and TCRdb kept only the in-frame ones, dropping some. The sample has 350,000 to 400,000 clones, over 75% seen once. Clinical history reported by participants formed the basis on which cohorts were assigned. As concerns this clone: In the same sample, other DNA sequences code for this CDR3.

Trimming cost V 0 bases and J 5 bases; bases outside gene matches: 3. CDR3 size: 13 residues. Per the germline V gene, CDR1 is GTSNPN and CDR2 is SVGIG (reference sequence). V usage is TRBV30 and J usage is TRBJ1-1, with 7 bases aligning to TRBD1. This receptor was taken from a woman in her twenties or thirties with acute COVID-19. The sample taken for sequencing was PBMCs or T cells enriched from blood (not recorded which). Here the CDR3 reads CAWSVAGGTEAFF. The CDR3 nucleotides read TGTGCCTGGAGTGTAGCAGGGGGTACTGAAGCTTTCTTT.